Presented here are 4 T cell receptor beta chains from one specimen sequenced in a study of CXCR3-negative and CXCR3-positive naive CD8 T cells. Preparation of TRB cDNA libraries relied on 5' RACE carrying UMI labels. Reprocessing the 5' RACE reads, TCRdb reports a single entry for every CDR3 protein and omits DNA. The listing contains over 100,000 distinct CDR3 sequences. The specimen sequenced was naive CXCR3- CD8+ T cells from blood. Specified subset: CD45RO-CCR7+CD27+CD95- naive CD8+ T cells lacking CXCR3 (TNR3-). These receptors originate from a human donor in good health. Some clones in this sample may be carry-over from other donors' samples.

This sequence joins TRBV24-1 and TRBJ2-1. Germline V lookup: CDR1 KGHDR, CDR2 SFDVKD. The CDR3 totals 16 residues. CDR3 protein: CATSEGLKGYYDEQFF.

The chain links TRBV2 to TRBJ2-1; TCRdb's D call of TRBD2 is untestable without DNA. Per germline, CDR1 SNHLY and CDR2 FYNNEI. The CDR3 is made up of 15 amino acids. The CDR3 reads CASGWAGTSFGEQFF.

The gene calls are TRBV12-3 or TRBV12-4 and TRBJ2-3; with no DNA, the TCRdb D assignment of TRBD2 cannot be verified. The CDR3 consists of 15 residues. The CDR3: CASRGGGARTDTQYF.

The V and J genes are TRBV7-7 and TRBJ2-5. Per the germline V gene, CDR1 is SSHAT and CDR2 is FNYEAQ (reference sequence). This CDR3 is 13 amino acids long. The CDR3 here is CASSLGVGETQYF.